This entry describes one T cell receptor beta chain. This record comes from a study of OX40 agonist ivuxolimab in advanced cancers. Study as a whole: Every patient in dose escalation had hepatocellular carcinoma, melanoma, renal cell or head and neck cancer. One hepatocellular carcinoma and two cutaneous melanoma patients partially responded.

CDR3 length equals 12 residues. Germline-derived CDR1 and CDR2 are SEHNR and FQNEAQ (reference sequence). The V and J ends lost 3 bases and 7 bases respectively, with 7 bases between them. TCRdb keeps only in-frame clones here, not all; method: immunoSEQ multiplex PCR. Here the sample spans about 68,000 clones, 85% to 95% being singletons. The chain joins TRBV7-9 to TRBJ2-1; the D gene is possibly TRBD1 (6 bases). This clonotype was sampled from an adult with an advanced solid tumor such as melanoma, head and neck, liver or kidney cancer. This material consisted of CD4+ or CD8+ T cells sorted from blood, taken in a trial of the OX40 agonist ivuxolimab. The CDR3 DNA is TGTGCCAGCAGCTTGGGGACAAATGAGCAGTTCTTC. It is translated as CASSLGTNEQFF.